Below, 30 T cell receptor beta chains from the same sample are listed, as sequenced in a study of PD-1 blockade in mismatch repair-deficient tumors. Libraries were prepared by immunoSEQ multiplex PCR; TCRdb keeps only in-frame clonotypes and omits some of them. This table has under 50,000 clones, 65% to 85% appearing once. Sequenced material: PBMCs, taken 38 to 40 weeks after starting pembrolizumab. These receptor sequences come from an adult with mismatch repair-deficient cancer.

V usage is TRBV6-1 and J usage is TRBJ2-1, with TRBD1 matching 9 bases. The CDR3 extends over 15 amino acids. The V gene's germline CDR1 is MNHNS and CDR2 SASEGT. The V gene end was trimmed by 7 bases and the J gene end by 3 bases; junction bases not matched to a gene: 7. The CDR3 coding sequence is TGTGCCAGCAACGTTGACAGGGGGAACTACAATGAGCAGTTCTTC. This translates into CASNVDRGNYNEQFF.

The V and J genes are TRBV18 and TRBJ1-1, with D unclear. The V gene lost 3 bases and the J gene lost 1 base, with 12 bases spanning the gap. CDR1 is KGHSH and CDR2 is LQKENI in the germline V gene. The length of the CDR3 is 15 residues. The CDR3 sequence: CASSPRENTNTEAFF. The CDR3 region has the DNA TGTGCCAGCTCACCCCGGGAAAATACGAACACTGAAGCTTTCTTT.

Comments on this clone: The same CDR3 is also encoded by other DNA sequences in this sample. This rearrangement joins TRBV29-1 to TRBJ1-2; D gene ambiguous. Trimming shortened V by 5 bases and J by 4 bases, and 11 bases separated the two germline ends. Germline CDR1 is SQVTM and CDR2 is ANQGSEA. The CDR3 consists of 12 residues. CDR3 bases: TGCAGCGTTAATGACCGGGTCTATGGCTACACCTTC. Protein product: CSVNDRVYGYTF.

V gene TRBV2 combines with J gene TRBJ1-5; TRBD1 agrees at 12 bases. This CDR3 has 14 amino acids. The V segment lost 10 bases and the J segment 3 bases; nucleotides outside the gene matches: 4. Germline V gene sequence: CDR1 SNHLY, CDR2 FYNNEI. The CDR3 reads CATGTGGPNQPQHF. CDR3 bases: TGTGCCACAGGGACAGGGGGCCCCAATCAGCCCCAGCATTTT.

The V call is TRBV30, the J call TRBJ2-7, with 9 bases that match TRBD1. The V gene end was trimmed by 4 bases and the J gene end by 4 bases; junction bases not matched to a gene: 8. The CDR3 extends over 14 amino acids. Germline CDR1 GTSNPN, CDR2 SVGIG (reference sequence). In nucleotides, the CDR3 is TGTGCCTGGACCGTAGGGGACAGGGCTTACGAGCAGTACTTC. Protein: CAWTVGDRAYEQYF.

V and J are TRBV29-1 and TRBJ1-2, with 7 positions matching TRBD1. Germline values: CDR1 SQVTM, CDR2 ANQGSEA. Losses at the gene ends were 5 bases for V and 8 bases for J; bases not matched to a gene: 5. The CDR3 covers 11 residues. In DNA, the CDR3 is TGCAGCGTTTTCGACAGGGTCGGCTACACCTTC. Protein: CSVFDRVGYTF.

The rearrangement links TRBV7-2 to TRBJ2-7; 10 bases align to TRBD2. J was trimmed by 0 bases and V by 3 bases; bases with no gene match: 2. This CDR3 has 15 amino acids. The germline CDR1 and CDR2 sequences are SGHTA and FQGNSA. In DNA form, the CDR3 reads TGTGCCAGCAGCTTTGCTAGCGGGAGCTCCTACGAGCAGTACTTC. It encodes CASSFASGSSYEQYF.

V usage is TRBV5-1 and J usage is TRBJ2-1, with 9 positions matching TRBD2. After removal of 4 bases from V and 4 bases from J, the junction contained 6 bases not matched to a gene. The CDR3 consists of 15 residues. Germline loops: CDR1 SGHRS, CDR2 YFSETQ. This chain's CDR3 is CASSARLAEYNEQFF. The CDR3 region has the DNA TGCGCCAGCAGCGCTCGACTAGCGGAATACAATGAGCAGTTCTTC.

This clone was recorded only once. The chain combines TRBV7-2 with TRBJ2-1; TRBD2 matches at 9 bases. CDR1 SGHTA and CDR2 FQGNSA come from the germline V gene. After removal of 0 bases from V and 3 bases from J, the junction contained 3 bases not matched to a gene. The CDR3 loop spans 16 amino acids. The CDR3 protein is CASSLARTSVYNEQFF. The CDR3 nucleotides are TGTGCCAGCAGCTTAGCGCGGACTAGCGTCTACAATGAGCAGTTCTTC. Full variable domain (rest looked up from reference TRBV7-2 and TRBJ2-1): GAGVSQSPSNKVTEKGKDVELRCDPISGHTALYWYRQSLGQGLEFLIYFQGNSAPDKSGLPSDRFSAERTGGSVSTLTIQRTQQEDSAVYLCASSLARTSVYNEQFFGPGTRLTVL.

The chain joins TRBV6-6 to TRBJ1-5, with 8 bases fitting TRBD1. CDR3 length equals 16 residues. Per germline, CDR1 MNHNY and CDR2 SVGAGI (reference sequence). V dropped 2 bases and J dropped 6; count of bases not matched to a gene: 9. The CDR3: CASSYGLGRGRQPQHF. Written as DNA, the CDR3 is TGTGCCAGCAGTTACGGGTTAGGCAGGGGGCGTCAGCCCCAGCATTTT.

This chain links TRBV13 with TRBJ1-3; TRBD1 aligns across 9 bases. This CDR3 contains 16 residues. Per germline, CDR1 PRHDT and CDR2 FYEKMQ (reference sequence). V was pared by 4 bases and J by 4 bases, with 8 bases of the junction left unmatched. CDR3 in DNA: TGTGCCAGCAGCTCAACTCCCGGGACAGGGGGAAACACCATATATTTT. This gives the protein CASSSTPGTGGNTIYF.

V gene TRBV11-2 combines with J gene TRBJ2-1; D is perhaps TRBD2 (7 bases). The CDR3 is made up of 14 amino acids. Germline V gene lookup returns CDR1 SGHAT and CDR2 FQNNGV. The ends were cut back, 5 bases at V and 7 bases at J, with 15 bases in the middle. The CDR3 bases are TGTGCCAGCAGCCCCCGGACTAGGGGGAATGAGCAGTTCTTC. It is translated as CASSPRTRGNEQFF.

This chain links TRBV28 with TRBJ2-7; 12 nucleotides align to TRBD2. Germline V lookup: CDR1 MDHEN, CDR2 SYDVKM. The length of the CDR3 is 15 residues. V lost 6 bases to trimming and J lost 7 bases; unmatched junction nucleotides: 10. CDR3 bases: TGTGCCAGCAGACCAAAACTAGCGGGAGGTGGAGAGCAGTACTTC. It yields the protein CASRPKLAGGGEQYF.

This clone has just a few counts. This chain uses TRBV6-5 with TRBJ2-7; 11 nucleotides match TRBD1. The CDR3 loop spans 15 amino acids. Per the germline V gene, CDR1 is MNHEY and CDR2 is SVGAGI. J lost 3 bases, V lost 0 bases, and 1 base had no gene match. As DNA, the CDR3 is TGTGCCAGCAGTTACTCGGGGACAGGGGGCTACGAGCAGTACTTC. It specifies CASSYSGTGGYEQYF.

The chain has TRBV27 and TRBJ1-5; D gene ambiguous. The CDR3 is 11 residues long. Looked up from germline, CDR1 is MNHEY and CDR2 is SMNVEV (reference sequence). Trimming removed 6 bases from V and 4 bases from J, with 4 bases in between. CDR3 sequence: CASSPNQPQHF. The CDR3 coding sequence is TGTGCCAGCAGCCCTAATCAGCCCCAGCATTTT.

The CDR3 DNA follows: TGTGCCAGCAGTTTATCGACTAGCGGGAGCACAGATACGCAGTATTTT. The encoded protein is CASSLSTSGSTDTQYF. This chain joins TRBV27 and TRBJ2-3; TRBD2 aligns across 10 bases. With V trimmed by 0 bases and J by 0 bases, 0 bases remained unmatched. The CDR3 is 16 amino acids. The germline gives CDR1 MNHEY, CDR2 SMNVEV (reference sequence).

This clone has just one count. The V gene is TRBV6-6, the J gene TRBJ1-2, with D maybe TRBD1 (5 bases). The V end lost 2 bases, the J end lost 3 bases, and 16 bases lay between the germline ends. CDR1 and CDR2 (germline): MNHNY, SVGAGI (reference sequence). The CDR3 is 16 residues long. The CDR3: CASSYGPPGVYYGYTF. The CDR3 DNA sequence: TGTGCCAGCAGTTACGGGCCCCCGGGGGTGTACTATGGCTACACCTTC.

The chain combines TRBV5-1 with TRBJ1-1; 12 nucleotides agree with TRBD1. The CDR3 runs 17 residues. Trimming cost V 4 bases and J 3 bases; bases outside gene matches: 10. The germline gives CDR1 SGHRS, CDR2 YFSETQ. The chain's CDR3 is CASSRGQGARRDTEAFF. The DNA for the CDR3 is TGCGCCAGCAGCAGGGGACAGGGGGCAAGGAGGGACACTGAAGCTTTCTTT.

This sequence joins TRBV5-4 and TRBJ2-1; TRBD1 might be the D (5 bases). This CDR3 is built from 15 residues. Germline CDR1 is SGHNT and CDR2 is YYREEE (reference sequence). Trimming stripped 7 bases from V and 5 bases from J, with 19 bases between. CDR3 nucleotides: TGTGCCAGCGCTCGGTCCCCAGGGTTGGACAATGAGCAGTTCTTC. It yields the protein CASARSPGLDNEQFF.

The chain links TRBV19 to TRBJ2-2; 7 bases fit TRBD1. The CDR3 is made up of 16 amino acids. Trimming cost V 5 bases and J 8 bases; bases outside gene matches: 14. Germline CDR1 reads LNHDA; CDR2 reads SQIVND (reference sequence). CDR3 bases: TGTGCCAGTAGTCCCCGGAGGACAGGTTTTTTGGGGGAGCTGTTTTTT. Translating it yields CASSPRRTGFLGELFF.

A few counts support this clone. The V call is TRBV7-9, the J call TRBJ2-7; the D gene is possibly TRBD1 (5 bases). The V gene lost 4 bases and the J gene lost 5 bases, with 15 bases spanning the gap. The CDR3 is made up of 14 amino acids. The germline V gene has CDR1 SEHNR and CDR2 FQNEAQ (reference sequence). The CDR3 is CASSSTALKNEQYF. The DNA of the CDR3 is TGTGCCAGCAGCTCGACAGCTTTAAAGAACGAGCAGTACTTC.

V usage is TRBV7-6 and J usage is TRBJ2-7, with TRBD1 identical over 9 bases. Germline CDR1 SGHVS, CDR2 FNYEAQ. This CDR3 has 15 residues. The J segment lost 2 bases and the V segment lost 1 base, leaving 3 bases of the junction unmatched. CDR3 amino acids: CASSLVGDRAYEQYF. As DNA, the CDR3 is TGTGCCAGCAGCTTAGTAGGGGACAGGGCCTACGAGCAGTACTTC.

A single count supports this clone. The chain couples TRBV6-1 to TRBJ2-1; 11 bases match TRBD2. V trimming: 3 bases; J trimming: 9 bases; junction bases outside the gene matches: 4. The CDR3 has 14 amino acids. CDR1 and CDR2 (germline): MNHNS, SASEGT. CDR3 DNA: TGTGCCAGCAGTGATAGCGGGAGGGCCACTGAGCAGTTCTTC. Translation: CASSDSGRATEQFF.

This clone appeared a few times. The chain is built from TRBV6-5 and TRBJ2-7, with TRBD1 matching 7 bases. Germline trimming cut 6 bases from V and 6 bases from J; bases unmatched to any gene: 5. The CDR3 runs 12 residues. The germline gives CDR1 MNHEY, CDR2 SVGAGI. The DNA of the CDR3 is TGTGCCAGCAGCCCGACAGGGTTCGAGCAGTACTTC. Protein: CASSPTGFEQYF.

The gene calls are TRBV27 and TRBJ1-5; D is possibly TRBD1 (5 bases). The CDR3 length is 15 residues. Trimming cost V 2 bases and J 3 bases, with 11 bases left between them. CDR1 and CDR2 (germline): MNHEY, SMNVEV (reference sequence). DNA for the CDR3: TGTGCCAGCAGTTTACAGGGTGGGGCCAATCAGCCCCAGCATTTT. It is translated as CASSLQGGANQPQHF.

This clone was detected once. V is TRBV27 and J is TRBJ1-6, with 9 bases identical to TRBD1. Per germline, CDR1 MNHEY and CDR2 SMNVEV (reference sequence). Trimming at V came to 6 bases and at J to 6 bases, leaving 6 bases not matched to a gene. The CDR3 runs 15 residues. In DNA, the CDR3 is TGTGCCAGCAGCCTTGGGACAGGGAGTAATTCACCCCTCCACTTT. Translated, it gives CASSLGTGSNSPLHF.

In its sample, this clone was seen once. J is TRBJ2-1 and V is TRBV4-1; maybe TRBD2 (6 bases). Germline CDR1 and CDR2: MGHRA and YSYEKL. The CDR3 has 15 amino acids. Deletions cut 6 bases from V and 9 bases from J, with 21 bases between. DNA of the CDR3: TGCGCCAGCAGGGGGGGAACTAGCCACCCAAGTGAGCAGTTCTTC. Translated: CASRGGTSHPSEQFF.

The V and J genes are TRBV6-4 and TRBJ2-1; 13 bases are shared with TRBD2. The CDR3 is 15 residues long. Germline V lookup: CDR1 MRHNA, CDR2 SNTAGT. The junction had 5 bases not matched to a gene; V was cut back by 5 bases and J by 7 bases. The CDR3 here is CASSPGTSGINEQFF. CDR3 sequence (DNA): TGTGCCAGCAGTCCCGGGACTAGCGGGATAAATGAGCAGTTCTTC.

This sequence joins TRBV5-1 and TRBJ2-7, with 9 bases lining up with TRBD2. Trimming cost V 4 bases and J 2 bases; bases outside gene matches: 4. CDR1 SGHRS and CDR2 YFSETQ come from the germline V gene. The CDR3 runs to 14 residues. The CDR3 DNA reads TGCGCCAGCAGCCCCTCTAGCGGGACCTACGAGCAGTACTTC. Amino acid sequence: CASSPSSGTYEQYF. The full variable domain, in which reference TRBV5-1 and TRBJ2-7 provide the parts outside the CDR3, is KAGVTQTPRYLIKTRGQQVTLSCSPISGHRSVSWYQQTPGQGLQFLFEYFSETQRNKGNFPGRFSGRQFSNSRSEMNVSTLELGDSALYLCASSPSSGTYEQYFGPGTRLTVT.

The CDR3 coding sequence is TGCAGCGTTGCGGGACAGGGGGCGTACACCGGGGAGCTGTTTTTT. Protein product: CSVAGQGAYTGELFF. This rearrangement joins TRBV29-1 to TRBJ2-2, with 12 bases fitting TRBD1. From germline, CDR1 is SQVTM and CDR2 ANQGSEA. There are 15 residues in the CDR3. Germline trimming cut 4 bases from V and 3 bases from J; bases unmatched to any gene: 3.